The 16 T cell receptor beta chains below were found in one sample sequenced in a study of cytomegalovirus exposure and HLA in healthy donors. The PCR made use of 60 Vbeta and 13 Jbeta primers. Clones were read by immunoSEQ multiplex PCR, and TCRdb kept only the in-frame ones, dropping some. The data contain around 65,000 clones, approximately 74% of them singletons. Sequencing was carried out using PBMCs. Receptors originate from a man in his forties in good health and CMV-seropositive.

The CDR3 sequence is CASSLGGRTDTQYF. As DNA, the CDR3 is TGCGCCAGCAGCTTGGGGGGCCGCACAGATACGCAGTATTTT. The rearrangement uses TRBV5-1 and TRBJ2-3, with D perhaps TRBD1 (5 bases). The germline V and J ends were trimmed by 0 bases and 1 base, with 6 bases remaining between them. The length of the CDR3 is 14 residues. Germline CDR1 reads SGHRS; CDR2 reads YFSETQ.

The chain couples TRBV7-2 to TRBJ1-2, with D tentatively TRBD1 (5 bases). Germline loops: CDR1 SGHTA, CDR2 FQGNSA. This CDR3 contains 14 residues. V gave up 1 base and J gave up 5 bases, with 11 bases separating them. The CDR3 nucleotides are TGTGCCAGCAGCTTAGGGTGGCAGGGTTATGGCTACACCTTC. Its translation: CASSLGWQGYGYTF.

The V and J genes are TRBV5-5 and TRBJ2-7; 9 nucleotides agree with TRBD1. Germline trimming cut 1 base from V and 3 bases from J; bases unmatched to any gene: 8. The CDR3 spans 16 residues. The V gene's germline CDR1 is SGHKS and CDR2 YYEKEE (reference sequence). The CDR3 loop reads CASSLLIGTGIYEQYF. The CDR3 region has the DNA TGTGCCAGCAGCTTGCTTATTGGGACAGGGATCTACGAGCAGTACTTC.

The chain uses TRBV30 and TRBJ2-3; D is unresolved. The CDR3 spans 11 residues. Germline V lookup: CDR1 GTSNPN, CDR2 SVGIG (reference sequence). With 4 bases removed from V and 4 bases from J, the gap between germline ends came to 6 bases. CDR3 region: CAWKAADTQYF. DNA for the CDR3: TGTGCCTGGAAGGCGGCAGATACGCAGTATTTT.

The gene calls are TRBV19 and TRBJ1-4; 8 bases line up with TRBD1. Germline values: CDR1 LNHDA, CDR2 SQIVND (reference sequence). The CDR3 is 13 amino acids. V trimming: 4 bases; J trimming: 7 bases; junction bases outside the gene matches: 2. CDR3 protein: CASSRDRREKLFF. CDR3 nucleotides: TGTGCCAGTAGTAGGGACAGGCGTGAAAAACTGTTTTTT.

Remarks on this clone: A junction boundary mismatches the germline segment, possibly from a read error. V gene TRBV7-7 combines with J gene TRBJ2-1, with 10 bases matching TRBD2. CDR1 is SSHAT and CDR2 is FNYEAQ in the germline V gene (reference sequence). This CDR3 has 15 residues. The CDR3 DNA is TGTGCTAGCAGCTTACTAGCGGGGTACGGCAATGAGCAGTTCTTC. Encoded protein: CASSLLAGYGNEQFF.

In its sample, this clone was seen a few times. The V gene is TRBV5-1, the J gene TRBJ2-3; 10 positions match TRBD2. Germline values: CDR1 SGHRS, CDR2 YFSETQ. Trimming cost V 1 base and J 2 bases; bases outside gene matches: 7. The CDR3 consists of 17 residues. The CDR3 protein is CASSLLAGGAFTDTQYF. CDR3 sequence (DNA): TGCGCCAGCAGCTTGTTAGCGGGAGGTGCGTTCACAGATACGCAGTATTTT.

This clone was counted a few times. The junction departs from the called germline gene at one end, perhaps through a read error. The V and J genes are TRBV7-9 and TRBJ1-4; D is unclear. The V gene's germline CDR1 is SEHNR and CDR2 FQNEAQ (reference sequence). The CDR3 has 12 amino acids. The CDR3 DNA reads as TGTTCCAGCAGCACTAGTACGGAAAAACTGTTTTTT. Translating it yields CSSSTSTEKLFF.

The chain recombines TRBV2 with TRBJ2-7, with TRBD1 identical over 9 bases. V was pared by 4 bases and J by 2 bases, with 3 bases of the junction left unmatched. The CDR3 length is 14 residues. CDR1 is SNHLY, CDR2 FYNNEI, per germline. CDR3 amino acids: CASSAGTGTYEQYF. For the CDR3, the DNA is TGTGCCAGCAGTGCCGGGACAGGGACCTACGAGCAGTACTTC.

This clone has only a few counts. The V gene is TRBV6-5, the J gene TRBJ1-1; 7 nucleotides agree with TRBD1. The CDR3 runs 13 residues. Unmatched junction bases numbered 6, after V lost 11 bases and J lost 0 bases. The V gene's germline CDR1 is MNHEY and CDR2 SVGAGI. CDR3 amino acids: CAGGTVMNTEAFF. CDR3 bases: TGTGCCGGAGGGACAGTCATGAACACTGAAGCTTTCTTT.

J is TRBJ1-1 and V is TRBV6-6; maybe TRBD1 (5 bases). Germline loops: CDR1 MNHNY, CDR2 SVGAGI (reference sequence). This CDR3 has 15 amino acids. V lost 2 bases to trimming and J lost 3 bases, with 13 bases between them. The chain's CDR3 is CASSYRGGVDTEAFF. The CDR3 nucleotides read TGTGCCAGCAGTTACAGGGGTGGGGTGGACACTGAAGCTTTCTTT.

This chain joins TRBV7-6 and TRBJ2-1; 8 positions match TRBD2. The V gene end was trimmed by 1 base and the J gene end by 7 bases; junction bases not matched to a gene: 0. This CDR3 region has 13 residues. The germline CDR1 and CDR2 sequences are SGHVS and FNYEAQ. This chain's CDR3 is CASSLVAGNEQFF. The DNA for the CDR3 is TGTGCCAGCAGCTTAGTAGCGGGGAATGAGCAGTTCTTC.

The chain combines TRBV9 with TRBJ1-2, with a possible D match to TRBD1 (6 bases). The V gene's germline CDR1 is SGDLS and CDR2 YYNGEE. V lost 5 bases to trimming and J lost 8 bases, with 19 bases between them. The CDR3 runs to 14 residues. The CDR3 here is CASSASGSDRGYTF. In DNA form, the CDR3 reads TGTGCCAGCAGTGCCTCCGGGTCCGACAGGGGCTACACCTTC.

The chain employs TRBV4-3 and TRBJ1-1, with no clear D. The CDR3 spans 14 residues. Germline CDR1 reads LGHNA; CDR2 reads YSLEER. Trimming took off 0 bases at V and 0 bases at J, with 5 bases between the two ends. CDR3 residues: CASSQDQMNTEAFF. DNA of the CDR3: TGCGCCAGCAGCCAAGATCAGATGAACACTGAAGCTTTCTTT.

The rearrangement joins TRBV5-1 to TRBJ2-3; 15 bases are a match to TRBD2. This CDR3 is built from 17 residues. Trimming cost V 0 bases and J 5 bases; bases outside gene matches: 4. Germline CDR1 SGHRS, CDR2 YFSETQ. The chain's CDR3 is CASSLGGLAGGGDTQYF. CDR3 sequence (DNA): TGCGCCAGCAGCTTGGGCGGACTAGCGGGAGGGGGAGATACGCAGTATTTT.

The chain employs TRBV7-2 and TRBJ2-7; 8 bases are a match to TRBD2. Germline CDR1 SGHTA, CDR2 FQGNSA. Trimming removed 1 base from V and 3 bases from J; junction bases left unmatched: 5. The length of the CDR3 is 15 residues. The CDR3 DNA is TGTGCCAGCAGCTTAGTTTTAGCGGGGAACTACGAGCAGTACTTC. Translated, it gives CASSLVLAGNYEQYF. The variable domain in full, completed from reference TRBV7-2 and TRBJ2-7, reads GAGVSQSPSNKVTEKGKDVELRCDPISGHTALYWYRQSLGQGLEFLIYFQGNSAPDKSGLPSDRFSAERTGGSVSTLTIQRTQQEDSAVYLCASSLVLAGNYEQYFGPGTRLTVT.